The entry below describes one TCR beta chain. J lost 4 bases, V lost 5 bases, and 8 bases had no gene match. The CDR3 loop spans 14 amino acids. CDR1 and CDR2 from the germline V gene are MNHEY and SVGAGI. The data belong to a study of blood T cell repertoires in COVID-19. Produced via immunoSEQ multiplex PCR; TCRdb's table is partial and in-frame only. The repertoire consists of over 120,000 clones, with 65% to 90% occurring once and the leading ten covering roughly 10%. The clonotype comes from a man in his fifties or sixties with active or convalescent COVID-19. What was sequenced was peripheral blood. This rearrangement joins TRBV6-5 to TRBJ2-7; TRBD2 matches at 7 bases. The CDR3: CASSRLTSSYEQYV. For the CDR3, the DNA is TGTGCCAGCAGTAGACTGACTAGCTCTTACGAGCAGTACGTC.